These 32 T cell receptor beta chains share one sample of origin, sequenced in a study of regulatory T cells in long-lasting Graves disease. Time point here: newly diagnosed GD, antithyroid drugs for less than 3 months. Researchers made the TCR library from RNA that was extracted from PBMCs. In building TCR beta libraries, iRepertoire HTBI primers were used together with Arm-PCR of CDR3 regions. One entry per CDR3 protein, called by TCRdb with MiXCR from the multiplex PCR reads. The data contain about 210,000 distinct CDR3 sequences, roughly 20% of them singletons. The same sample was also used in a study of T cells in Graves' hyperthyroidism and ophthalmopathy.

This specimen was peripheral blood mononuclear cells (PBMCs), taken at new diagnosis, from a patient treated with antithyroid drugs. The receptors originated from a woman in her 30s with Graves disease.

This clonotype was seen at least ten times. This chain joins TRBV11-2 and TRBJ2-7; D is unresolved. The CDR3 is made up of 14 amino acids. The V gene's germline CDR1 is SGHAT and CDR2 FQNNGV. Trimming left V 4 bases short and J 1 base short, with 11 bases between. In nucleotides, the CDR3 is TGTGCCAGCAGCTACGGCTTGAGTTCCTACGAGCAGTACTTC. This codes for CASSYGLSSYEQYF.

This clonotype was seen ten or more times. The chain employs TRBV6-1 and TRBJ1-2, with TRBD1 identical over 9 bases. The V gene end was trimmed by 1 base and the J gene end by 3 bases; junction bases not matched to a gene: 0. CDR1 is MNHNS, CDR2 SASEGT, per germline. The CDR3 sequence is 14 residues long. The CDR3 is CASSEGDRDYGYTF. CDR3 in DNA: TGTGCCAGCAGTGAAGGGGACAGGGACTATGGCTACACCTTC.

This clonotype was detected only a few times. This clone may be a read error of a much larger clone one base away. V usage is TRBV2 and J usage is TRBJ1-2; D not certain. CDR3 length: 17 residues. Germline assignment: CDR1 SNHLY and CDR2 FYNNEI. The CDR3 region is CASPLFDSTVANHGYTF. CDR3 DNA: TGTGCCAGCCCCCTTTTCGACTCGACGGTAGCTAACCATGGCTACACCTTC.

With respect to this clonotype: This may arise from a read error, as a much more abundant clone is one base away. The chain links TRBV24-1 to TRBJ2-1, with 9 bases that match TRBD2. The junction had 9 bases not matched to a gene; V was cut back by 5 bases and J by 5 bases. This CDR3 is 16 amino acids long. Germline values: CDR1 KGHDR, CDR2 SFDVKD. The CDR3 DNA reads TGTGCCACCAGTGGTCCTAGCGGGAACCGGGACAATGAGCAGTTCTTC. This translates into CATSGPSGNRDNEQFF.

This clonotype was found many times. The chain recombines TRBV6-1 with TRBJ1-1, with D uncertain. V gave up 7 bases and J gave up 3 bases, with 12 bases separating them. Germline V lookup: CDR1 MNHNS, CDR2 SASEGT. The CDR3 has 13 amino acids. For the CDR3, the DNA is TGTGCCAGCAATCGGACTTATGACACTGAAGCTTTCTTT. Translated, it gives CASNRTYDTEAFF.

This clonotype was detected ten times or more. A much larger clone lies one base from this, so it may be a read error. The chain carries TRBV30 and TRBJ1-2; D unclear. CDR1 is GTSNPN and CDR2 is SVGIG in the germline V gene (reference sequence). The V end lost 2 bases, the J end lost 3 bases, and 10 bases lay between the germline ends. The CDR3 sequence is 13 residues long. The DNA for the CDR3 is TGTGCCTGGAGTTTAATCCCGGACTATGGCTACACCTTC. Translating gives CAWSLIPDYGYTF.

This clonotype was counted many times. This chain uses TRBV4-1 with TRBJ2-5, with D hard to call. The CDR3 has 14 amino acids. The germline V and J ends were trimmed by 0 bases and 4 bases, with 9 bases remaining between them. Germline CDR1 reads MGHRA; CDR2 reads YSYEKL. The CDR3 region is CASSQDPSRETQYF. The CDR3 DNA follows: TGCGCCAGCAGCCAAGATCCCTCGCGAGAGACCCAGTACTTC.

This clonotype has ten or more counts. This rearrangement joins TRBV18 to TRBJ1-2; D unresolved. The length of the CDR3 is 15 residues. Trimming shortened V by 6 bases and J by 6 bases, and 20 bases separated the two germline ends. Germline V gives CDR1 KGHSH, CDR2 LQKENI. This CDR3 is CASSVGWDRADGYTF. CDR3 sequence (DNA): TGTGCCAGCTCCGTCGGGTGGGATCGGGCGGATGGCTACACCTTC.

In this sample, this clonotype turned up many times. V usage is TRBV11-3 and J usage is TRBJ2-1, with TRBD2 matching over 8 bases. The CDR3 consists of 16 residues. J was trimmed by 3 bases and V by 0 bases; bases with no gene match: 4. The V gene's germline CDR1 is SGHNT and CDR2 YENEEA. The CDR3 sequence is CASSLDLGTSYNEQFF. In DNA form, the CDR3 reads TGTGCCAGCAGCTTAGACCTGGGGACTAGCTACAATGAGCAGTTCTTC.

CDR3 region: CASSPEGVSGANVLTF. CDR3 sequence (DNA): TGTGCCAGCAGTCCCGAGGGTGTCTCTGGGGCCAACGTCCTGACTTTC. The J gene is TRBJ2-6, the V gene TRBV2, with D maybe TRBD2 (5 bases). Germline V gene sequence: CDR1 SNHLY, CDR2 FYNNEI. The CDR3 has 16 amino acids. With 5 bases removed from V and 0 bases from J, the gap between germline ends came to 11 bases. The full variable domain, with the rest looked up from reference TRBV2 and TRBJ2-6, is EPEVTQTPSHQVTQMGQEVILRCVPISNHLYFYWYRQILGQKVEFLVSFYNNEISEKSEIFDDQFSVERPDGSNFTLKIRSTKLEDSAMYFCASSPEGVSGANVLTFGAGSRLTVL.

In DNA, the CDR3 is TGTGCCAGCAGCCGGGCCCTGTCCAGAGAGACCCAGTACTTC. Encoded protein: CASSRALSRETQYF. The chain uses TRBV12-3 or TRBV12-4 and TRBJ2-5; D remains unclear. CDR3 size: 14 residues. V shed 6 bases and J shed 4 bases, with 15 bases lying between them.

Concerning this clonotype: A junction boundary mismatches the germline segment, possibly from a read error. The chain carries TRBV7-8 and TRBJ1-2; 8 nucleotides match TRBD1. The CDR3 covers 17 residues. Germline V gene sequence: CDR1 SGHVS, CDR2 FQNEAQ. The CDR3 bases are TGTGCCAGCAGCTTAGGAGGCAGGGGGCCTGGGAACTATGGCTACAGCTTT. Residues: CASSLGGRGPGNYGYSF.

Comments on this clonotype: This probably arose from a read error, given a far larger clone one base away. This CDR3 fails to terminate in the conserved phenylalanine or tryptophan, so it likely reflects a read error. The CDR3 sequence is CASSSYRDRVVRGYTL. The DNA for the CDR3 is TGTGCCAGTAGTTCCTACCGGGACAGGGTTGTTCGGGGCTACACCCTC. V gene TRBV5-6 combines with J gene TRBJ1-2; TRBD1 matches at 9 bases. This CDR3 has 16 residues. V lost 8 bases, J lost 8 bases, and 19 bases stayed unmatched. The V gene's germline CDR1 is SGHDT and CDR2 YYEEEE.

This clonotype was detected many times. The chain joins TRBV7-9 to TRBJ2-3, with TRBD1 as a possible D gene (7 bases). The CDR3 sequence is 16 residues long. V gave up 5 bases and J gave up 4 bases, with 19 bases separating them. Germline assignment: CDR1 SEHNR and CDR2 FQNEAQ (reference sequence). The CDR3 nucleotides read TGTGCCAGCAGCCCGGAGGGGGCTCCTGGGGCAGATACGCAGTATTTT. It specifies CASSPEGAPGADTQYF.

This clonotype was counted many times. The V call is TRBV12-3 or TRBV12-4, the J call TRBJ2-7; weak D call: TRBD1 (6 bases). V was trimmed by 6 bases and J by 3 bases, leaving 9 bases between them. The CDR3 sequence is 12 residues long. CDR3 nucleotide sequence: TGTGCCAGCAGCTCACAGGGCTACGAGCAGTACTTC. It codes for CASSSQGYEQYF.

CDR3 sequence: CASSEYRDPLYEQYF. In DNA form, the CDR3 reads TGTGCCAGCAGTGAATACCGGGACCCTCTGTACGAGCAGTACTTC. The rearrangement joins TRBV6-1 to TRBJ2-7; D possibly matches TRBD1 or TRBD2 (5 bases each). The CDR3 has 15 amino acids. The germline CDR1 and CDR2 sequences are MNHNS and SASEGT. The V end lost 2 bases, the J end lost 4 bases, and 15 bases lay between the germline ends.

In its sample, this clonotype was seen many times. The chain employs TRBV6-5 and TRBJ1-1, with a possible D match to TRBD1 (5 bases). Deletions cut 0 bases from V and 6 bases from J, with 14 bases between. The CDR3 totals 15 residues. CDR1 is MNHEY and CDR2 is SVGAGI in the germline V gene. The DNA for the CDR3 is TGTGCCAGCAGTTACTCATCCCCTTCAGGGTCTGAAGCTTTCTTT. Its protein is CASSYSSPSGSEAFF.

This clonotype was detected ten times or more. The V call is TRBV28, the J call TRBJ1-4; 8 positions agree with TRBD1. In germline, CDR1 is MDHEN, CDR2 SYDVKM. The CDR3 is 15 residues long. The ends lost 6 bases at V and 3 bases at J; junction bases unmatched: 6. The CDR3 protein is CASRLQGGANEKLFF. CDR3 sequence (DNA): TGTGCCAGCAGATTACAGGGGGGCGCTAATGAAAAACTGTTTTTT.

This clonotype was recorded many times. The chain joins TRBV10-3 to TRBJ2-1; TRBD1 aligns across 7 bases. CDR1 and CDR2 (germline): ENHRY, SYGVKD. V trimming: 0 bases; J trimming: 4 bases; junction bases outside the gene matches: 6. CDR3 length equals 16 residues. CDR3 loop: CAISESARGPYNEQFF. In DNA, the CDR3 is TGTGCCATCAGTGAGTCTGCGAGGGGGCCTTACAATGAGCAGTTCTTC.

This clonotype was detected ten times or more. The V and J genes are TRBV27 and TRBJ2-1; 10 bases align to TRBD1. CDR3 length equals 16 residues. Looked up from germline, CDR1 is MNHEY and CDR2 is SMNVEV (reference sequence). V shed 0 bases and J 6 bases; nucleotides not matched to a gene: 5. Here the CDR3 reads CASSLSLGQGSNEQFF. CDR3 DNA sequence: TGTGCCAGCAGTTTATCGTTGGGACAGGGGAGCAATGAGCAGTTCTTC.

This clonotype turned up a few times. This chain links TRBV5-1 with TRBJ2-3; TRBD2 aligns across 10 bases. Germline lookup yields CDR1 SGHRS and CDR2 YFSETQ. The CDR3 is 16 amino acids. Trimming removed 6 bases from V and 6 bases from J; junction bases left unmatched: 13. The CDR3 is CASILTAGGPGDTQYF. CDR3 nucleotides: TGCGCCAGCATCCTCACAGCGGGGGGGCCGGGGGATACGCAGTATTTT.

By frequency in the sample, this clonotype is medium-sized. The chain carries TRBV2 and TRBJ1-1; possibly TRBD1 for D (5 bases). The CDR3 loop spans 14 amino acids. V lost 4 bases and J lost 0, with 9 bases in between. Germline CDR1 and CDR2: SNHLY and FYNNEI. The CDR3 nucleotides are TGTGCCAGCAGTGGGGGGACGCTGAACACTGAAGCTTTCTTT. Protein: CASSGGTLNTEAFF.

The genes are TRBV28 and TRBJ2-5; D ambiguous. Germline CDR1 and CDR2: MDHEN and SYDVKM. V was pared by 6 bases and J by 4 bases, with 12 bases between. The CDR3 sequence is 13 residues long. The chain's CDR3 is CASRRSPPETQYF. CDR3 DNA sequence: TGTGCCAGCAGGCGGTCCCCCCCAGAGACCCAGTACTTC. Full variable domain (remainder filled in from reference TRBV28 and TRBJ2-5): DVKVTQSSRYLVKRTGEKVFLECVQDMDHENMFWYRQDPGLGLRLIYFSYDVKMKEKGDIPEGYSVSREKKERFSLILESASTNQTSMYLCASRRSPPETQYFGPGTRLLVL.

This clonotype was seen ten or more times. In DNA form, the CDR3 reads TGTGCCAGCAGCTTGGGTGGTAACTATGAGCAGTTCTTC. Translation: CASSLGGNYEQFF. This rearrangement joins TRBV11-2 to TRBJ2-1; D gene uncertain. The CDR3 has 13 amino acids. Germline CDR1 and CDR2: SGHAT and FQNNGV. V was clipped by 3 bases and J by 8 bases, with 11 bases between them.

This clonotype was recorded many times. V gene TRBV20-1 combines with J gene TRBJ2-1; the match to TRBD2 covers 9 bases. The V gene's germline CDR1 is DFQATT and CDR2 SNEGSKA (reference sequence). CDR3 length: 15 amino acids. The V and J ends lost 1 base and 7 bases, in that order; junction bases with no gene match: 8. The CDR3 bases are TGCAGTGCTAGAGGGGGGGGACTAGCAAGGAATGAGCAGTTCTTC. Translation: CSARGGGLARNEQFF.

Of note for this clonotype: It differs at one base from a far larger clone, so likely a read error. The rearrangement links TRBV20-1 to TRBJ2-5; 11 bases line up with TRBD2. The DNA end favors TRBJ2-7, so the J call may be wrong. The CDR3 totals 18 residues. Germline CDR1 is DFQATT and CDR2 is SNEGSKA (reference sequence). The CDR3 nucleotides are TGCAGTGCCCCCGCCTGGGCTAGCGGGGGGCCTCCCTCCCACGAGCAGTACTTC. It yields the protein CSAPAWASGGPPSHEQYF.

This clonotype was observed at least ten times. The chain employs TRBV28 and TRBJ1-2, with D perhaps TRBD1 (6 bases). Trimming stripped 4 bases from V and 10 bases from J, with 22 bases between. The CDR3 runs to 15 residues. Germline V gene sequence: CDR1 MDHEN, CDR2 SYDVKM. In nucleotides, the CDR3 is TGTGCCAGCAGTTCCCCCCCCGGGGGCAGGTCGGTCTACACCTTC. Its translation is CASSSPPGGRSVYTF.

This rearrangement joins TRBV6-2 or TRBV6-3 to TRBJ2-1; possible D gene TRBD2, 6 bases. Between the trimmed V and J ends, which lost 4 bases and 4 bases, there was a span of 11 bases. The CDR3 extends over 14 amino acids. The germline gives CDR1 MNHEY, CDR2 SVGEGT. CDR3 in DNA: TGTGCCAGCAGTTCGCGGGGCTCTTACAATGAGCAGTTCTTC. It yields the protein CASSSRGSYNEQFF.

This chain links TRBV27 with TRBJ2-7; TRBD1 is a possible D gene (7 bases). V shed 6 bases and J shed 3 bases, with 18 bases lying between them. This CDR3 has 15 residues. Germline-derived CDR1 and CDR2 are MNHEY and SMNVEV (reference sequence). The DNA for the CDR3 is TGTGCCAGCAGGGGCGGGACAGAGAGAGGCTACGAGCAGTACTTC. It translates to CASRGGTERGYEQYF.

This clonotype was seen at least ten times. The J gene is TRBJ2-2, the V gene TRBV5-1; 14 bases align to TRBD2. J gave up 2 bases and V 4 bases, and 7 bases lay outside the gene matches. The CDR3 runs 18 residues. The germline gives CDR1 SGHRS, CDR2 YFSETQ. The CDR3 loop reads CASSAKGLAGGNTGELFF. The CDR3 DNA reads TGCGCCAGCAGCGCTAAAGGACTAGCGGGGGGAAACACCGGGGAGCTGTTTTTT.

This clonotype has at least ten counts. This chain links TRBV29-1 with TRBJ2-5; D possibly corresponds to TRBD2 (7 bases). The germline V gene encodes CDR1 SQVTM and CDR2 ANQGSEA. The CDR3 runs to 14 residues. The V gene lost 6 bases and the J gene lost 2 bases, with 16 bases spanning the gap. CDR3: CSVPVGGPQETQYF. The DNA of the CDR3 is TGCAGCGTACCCGTCGGGGGGCCGCAAGAGACCCAGTACTTC.

The genes are TRBV2 and TRBJ2-7, with 8 bases fitting TRBD2. Losses at the gene ends were 4 bases for V and 4 bases for J; bases not matched to a gene: 6. Per germline, CDR1 SNHLY and CDR2 FYNNEI. The CDR3 is made up of 14 amino acids. CDR3 DNA sequence: TGTGCCAGCAGTGTGGTACTAGCGGAATACGAGCAGTACTTC. Translated: CASSVVLAEYEQYF.